This is a list of T cell receptor beta chains from one sample in a study of cytomegalovirus exposure and HLA in healthy donors. The data were produced by immunoSEQ multiplex PCR, yet TCRdb's version contains in-frame clones alone and is incomplete. The data hold over 100,000 clones, with roughly 80% observed a single time. The sample taken for sequencing was PBMCs. Receptor source: a woman aged 25-40 years in good health and CMV-seropositive. The CDR3 runs from the conserved cysteine through the conserved F or W. The D gene is left open where the match is weak. Rows give clone size only sometimes, using once, few, many, or a class for an expanded clone.

d_gene	v_gene	j_gene	abundance	CDR3aa	CDR3nt
-	TRBV28	TRBJ1-6	-	CASSPLLSPLHF	TGTGCCAGCAGCCCCCTCCTCTCACCCCTCCACTTT
-	TRBV5-4	TRBJ1-1	-	CASRYQEGTEAFF	TGTGCCAGCAGGTACCAGGAAGGCACTGAAGCTTTCTTT
-	TRBV15	TRBJ2-2	-	CATSRDREATGELFF	TGTGCCACCAGCAGAGACAGGGAGGCCACCGGGGAGCTGTTTTTT
-	TRBV18	TRBJ1-5	-	CASSPGNQPQHF	TGTGCCAGCTCACCCGGCAATCAGCCCCAGCATTTT
TRBD1	TRBV6-1	TRBJ1-4	few	CASSETGANEKLFF	TGTGCCAGCAGTGAAACAGGGGCTAATGAAAAACTGTTTTTT
TRBD2	TRBV7-6	TRBJ2-4	-	CASSLGGGLKNIQYF	TGTGCCAGCAGCTTAGGCGGGGGACTCAAAAACATTCAGTACTTC
TRBD2	TRBV7-2	TRBJ2-3	-	CASSLPTSGARTDTQYF	TGTGCCAGCAGCTTACCGACTAGCGGGGCACGCACAGATACGCAGTATTTT
-	TRBV7-9	TRBJ2-7	few	CASSKLASLSYEQYF	TGTGCCAGCAGCAAGCTAGCGAGCCTCTCCTACGAGCAGTACTTC
TRBD2	TRBV4-3	TRBJ2-2	-	CASRRRAGGLPGELFF	TGCGCCAGCAGGCGCAGGGCGGGGGGGCTCCCGGGGGAGCTGTTTTTT
-	TRBV6-1	TRBJ2-7	-	CASRGGQRSSYEQYF	TGTGCCAGCAGAGGGGGACAACGCTCCTCCTACGAGCAGTACTTC
TRBD2	TRBV9	TRBJ2-2	few	CASSSRTSGTGELFF	TGTGCCAGCAGCTCCCGGACTAGCGGCACCGGGGAGCTGTTTTTT
-	TRBV4-1	TRBJ1-1	-	CASRRPGTEAFF	TGCGCCAGCCGTCGCCCCGGGACTGAAGCTTTCTTT